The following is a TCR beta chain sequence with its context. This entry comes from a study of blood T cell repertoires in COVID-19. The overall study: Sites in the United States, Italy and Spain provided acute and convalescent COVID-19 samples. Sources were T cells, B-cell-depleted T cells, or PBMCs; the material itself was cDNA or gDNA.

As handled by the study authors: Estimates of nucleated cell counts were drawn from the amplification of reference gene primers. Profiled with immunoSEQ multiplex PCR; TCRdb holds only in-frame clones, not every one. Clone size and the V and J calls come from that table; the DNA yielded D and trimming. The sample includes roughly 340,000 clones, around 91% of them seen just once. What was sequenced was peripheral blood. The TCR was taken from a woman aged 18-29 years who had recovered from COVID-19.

The CDR3 here is CASTRNPGTGLGKNIQYF. DNA of the CDR3: TGTGCCAGCACAAGAAACCCTGGGACAGGGTTAGGCAAAAACATTCAGTACTTC. The chain uses TRBV19 and TRBJ2-4; 9 bases align to TRBD1. This CDR3 has 18 amino acids. Germline V gene lookup returns CDR1 LNHDA and CDR2 SQIVND (reference sequence). V dropped 9 bases and J dropped 3; count of bases not matched to a gene: 18.